The T cell receptor (beta chain) described here comes from a study of blood T cell repertoires in COVID-19. The V end lost 9 bases, the J end lost 6 bases, and 14 bases lay between the germline ends. Germline CDR1 is MNHEY and CDR2 is SMNVEV (reference sequence). CDR3 size: 13 residues. Method: immunoSEQ multiplex PCR; TCRdb's copy keeps in-frame clones and lacks some. The table records around 270,000 clones, around nine tenths of them present only once. V gene TRBV27 combines with J gene TRBJ1-4, with D unresolved. The sequence was collected from a man aged 25-40 years with active or convalescent COVID-19. Material: peripheral blood. CDR3 nucleotide sequence: TGTGCCAGGTGTAAGACGGAGGATGAAAAACTGTTTTTT. As protein: CARCKTEDEKLFF.